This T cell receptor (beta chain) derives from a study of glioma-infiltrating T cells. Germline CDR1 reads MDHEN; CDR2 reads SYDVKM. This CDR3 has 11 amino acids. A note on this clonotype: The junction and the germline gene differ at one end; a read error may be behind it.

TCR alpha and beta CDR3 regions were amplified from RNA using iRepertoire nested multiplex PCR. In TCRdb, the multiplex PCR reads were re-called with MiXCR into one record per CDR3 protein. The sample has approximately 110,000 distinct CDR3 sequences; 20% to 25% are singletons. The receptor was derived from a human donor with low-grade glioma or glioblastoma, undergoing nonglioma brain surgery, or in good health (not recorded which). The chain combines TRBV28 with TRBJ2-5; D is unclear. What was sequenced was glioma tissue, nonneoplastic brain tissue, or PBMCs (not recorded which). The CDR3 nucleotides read TGTGCCAGCAGTCGAGAAGAGACCCGGTACTTC. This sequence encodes CASSREETRYF.